A selection of T cell receptor beta chains follows, all from one sample in a study of blood T cell repertoires in COVID-19. Clones were read by immunoSEQ multiplex PCR, and TCRdb kept only the in-frame ones, dropping some. The sample carries about 250,000 clones, around 85% recorded once. Sequenced sample: peripheral blood. These receptors were taken from an elderly man with acute or convalescent COVID-19. The CDR3 runs from the conserved cysteine through the conserved F or W. D genes are given only for firm matches. Clone size is stated in some rows and not others, as once, few, many or a class when expanded.

v_call	j_call	d_call	clone_size	cdr3_nt	cdr3_aa
TRBV19	TRBJ2-7	TRBD1	.	TGTGCCAGCCAGATCAACAGGGGCGCCTACGAGCAGTACTTC	CASQINRGAYEQYF
TRBV9	TRBJ2-5	TRBD1	.	TGTGCCAGCAGCGTAGCTCAGGGGGCGCGGACCCAGTACTTC	CASSVAQGARTQYF
TRBV10-2	TRBJ2-7	.	few	TGCGCCAGTACCCTAACAGGCAGCTCCTACGAGCAGTACTTC	CASTLTGSSYEQYF
TRBV28	TRBJ2-7	.	.	TGTGCCAGCAGTACCCGATCTAGGAGCTACGAGCAGTACTTC	CASSTRSRSYEQYF
TRBV21-1	TRBJ2-7	.	.	TGTGCCAGCAGCACGGGGAACCCTCCATACGAGCAGTACTTC	CASSTGNPPYEQYF
TRBV5-1	TRBJ2-2	TRBD1	.	TGCGCCAGCAGCTTGGGAGGCAGGTCAGGGGGCCGGACCGGGGAGCTGTTTTTT	CASSLGGRSGGRTGELFF
TRBV4-1	TRBJ2-1	TRBD2	.	TGCGCCAGCAGCCAAGGTTCACTAGCGGGAAGGGGTGAGCAGTTCTTC	CASSQGSLAGRGEQFF
TRBV6-1	TRBJ1-3	.	.	TGTGCCAGCAGTGAGCGGGGGGTCTCTGGAAACACCATATATTTT	CASSERGVSGNTIYF
TRBV5-1	TRBJ2-1	.	few	TGCGCCAGCAGCCGGTCCTACAATGAGCAGTTCTTC	CASSRSYNEQFF
TRBV5-5	TRBJ1-2	.	.	TGTGCCAGCAGCATCCTCCGGGGAGCCTATGGCTACACCTTC	CASSILRGAYGYTF
TRBV11-1	TRBJ1-4	.	once	TGTGCCAGCAGCTCTGGAGGACGGAAACTGTTTTTT	CASSSGGRKLFF
TRBV5-1	TRBJ1-2	.	.	TGCGCCAGCAGCCCCCAGGGGCGCGGCTATGGCTACACCTTC	CASSPQGRGYGYTF
TRBV10-1	TRBJ2-7	TRBD1	few	TGCGCCAGCAGTGAGGGGACAGGGCTACGCAAGCAGTACTTC	CASSEGTGLRKQYF
TRBV11-2	TRBJ1-1	.	once	TGTGCCAGCAGCTTAGAAAGGGGGGGGAGGAACACTGAAGCTTTCTTT	CASSLERGGRNTEAFF
TRBV6-1	TRBJ1-5	TRBD1	.	TGTGCCAGCAGTGAAGTACCGGGACAGGGGGACGGTCAGCCCCAGCATTTT	CASSEVPGQGDGQPQHF
TRBV5-1	TRBJ2-7	.	few	TGCGCCAGCAGAGAAGGAGTCTACGAGCAGTACTTC	CASREGVYEQYF
TRBV18	TRBJ1-1	TRBD1	.	TGTGCCAGCTCACACGGACAGGGGCATACTGAAGCTTTCTTT	CASSHGQGHTEAFF
TRBV28	TRBJ2-7	.	.	TGTGCCAGCAGCCTTATCCCTTCGACGGGGACCTACGAGCAGTACTTC	CASSLIPSTGTYEQYF
TRBV11-2	TRBJ2-3	.	.	TGTGCCAGCGCCCCCGTGAGCAGGGCTAGAACAGATACGCAGTATTTT	CASAPVSRARTDTQYF
TRBV6-1	TRBJ2-7	TRBD1	.	TGTGCCAGCAGTGACCCACAGGGGGGATTTAGCTCCTACGAGCAGTACTTC	CASSDPQGGFSSYEQYF
TRBV7-9	TRBJ1-5	.	.	TGTGCCAGCAGCTTAGGAGGGGGGGCCCATCAGCCCCAGCATTTT	CASSLGGGAHQPQHF
TRBV11-2	TRBJ2-4	.	.	TGTGCCAGCAGCTTAGACGTGGCCAAAAACATTCAGTACTTC	CASSLDVAKNIQYF
TRBV19	TRBJ1-5	TRBD1	.	TGTGCCAGTAGTTCACCGCCCGGGACAGGGGGCAATCAGCCCCAGCATTTT	CASSSPPGTGGNQPQHF
TRBV5-1	TRBJ1-4	TRBD1	few	TGCGCCAGCAGCTTAGGGACAGGGGTTAATGAAAAACTGTTTTTT	CASSLGTGVNEKLFF
TRBV5-4	TRBJ2-1	TRBD2	.	TGTGCCAGCAGCATGGGACTAGCTGGCAATGAGCAGTTCTTC	CASSMGLAGNEQFF
TRBV19	TRBJ1-2	TRBD1	once	TGTGCCAGTGGAGTAAGGGGACAGAATGGCTACACCTTC	CASGVRGQNGYTF
TRBV7-9	TRBJ1-1	.	.	TGTGCCAGCAGCTTAGCAGCGAACACTGAAGCTTTCTTT	CASSLAANTEAFF
TRBV5-4	TRBJ1-4	TRBD1	.	TGTGCCAGCAGCTACCGGGACAGGGGAAGTGAAAAACTGTTTTTT	CASSYRDRGSEKLFF
TRBV19	TRBJ1-3	.	.	TGTGCCAGTAGTACCCCGCGTCGAGGAAACACCATATATTTT	CASSTPRRGNTIYF
TRBV29-1	TRBJ1-2	TRBD1	.	TGCAGCGGGGGACAGGGGGAATTTAATGGCTACACCTTC	CSGGQGEFNGYTF
TRBV19	TRBJ2-7	TRBD1	.	TGTGCCAGTAGTATTCCCGGACAGGGGAACTACGAGCAGTACTTC	CASSIPGQGNYEQYF
TRBV30	TRBJ1-2	.	.	TGTGCCTGGAGAGGCCCCAGGGGATCGGGTTATGGCTACACCTTC	CAWRGPRGSGYGYTF
TRBV5-8	TRBJ1-6	.	.	TGTGCCAGCAGCCCTGCCTTCGGGCCCCTCCACTTT	CASSPAFGPLHF
TRBV4-1	TRBJ2-1	.	.	TGCGCCAGCAGCCAAGTAGGCGGACTTGGGGTCAATGAGCAGTTCTTC	CASSQVGGLGVNEQFF
TRBV11-2	TRBJ1-1	TRBD1	.	TGTGCCAGCAGCTTGGGCTCGACAGGGGGCACTGAAGCTTTCTTT	CASSLGSTGGTEAFF
TRBV5-6	TRBJ2-1	.	.	TGTGCCAGCAGCTTGTCGGTGACAGGCAATGAGCAGTTCTTC	CASSLSVTGNEQFF
TRBV28	TRBJ1-1	TRBD1	.	TGTGCCAGCAGGCGCAGACAGGGGGCAGACACTGAAGCTTTCTTT	CASRRRQGADTEAFF
TRBV24-1	TRBJ2-3	TRBD2	many	TGTGCCACCAGTGGGGTAGCGGGAGTCCCAGATACGCAGTATTTT	CATSGVAGVPDTQYF
TRBV18	TRBJ1-4	.	.	TGTGCCAGCTCACCGGACAGCCCGGAAAAACTGTTTTTT	CASSPDSPEKLFF
TRBV2	TRBJ1-1	TRBD1	.	TGTGCCAGCAGCTCGGGACAGACCATGAACACTGAAGCTTTCTTT	CASSSGQTMNTEAFF
TRBV28	TRBJ2-7	.	few	TGTGCCAGCAAACGGGGGATGAGGTACGAGCAGTACTTC	CASKRGMRYEQYF
TRBV18	TRBJ2-1	TRBD1	.	TGTGCCAGCTCACCCCCGGGACAGGGCTACAATGAGCAGTTCTTC	CASSPPGQGYNEQFF